These 8 T cell receptor beta chains were sequenced from one sample in a study of blood T cell repertoires in COVID-19. The protocol was immunoSEQ multiplex PCR, while the TCRdb copy is restricted to in-frame clones and leaves out a portion. The data contain about 200,000 clones, approximately 82% of them singletons. What was sequenced was peripheral blood. The receptor set was obtained from a human donor with acute or convalescent COVID-19. The donor label of this sample is uncertain.

The CDR3 here is CASSYSRGDTEAFF. The CDR3, as DNA: TGTGCCAGCAGTTACTCACGGGGGGACACTGAAGCTTTCTTT. The chain carries TRBV6-5 and TRBJ1-1; tentatively, D is TRBD1 (5 bases). CDR3 length: 14 amino acids. Looked up from germline, CDR1 is MNHEY and CDR2 is SVGAGI. The V gene lost 0 bases and the J gene lost 3 bases, with 8 bases spanning the gap.

This clone has just one count. The chain links TRBV4-2 to TRBJ2-3; 12 bases are a match to TRBD2. With 3 bases clipped from V and 2 bases from J, the junction kept 3 bases outside the gene matches. Germline lookup yields CDR1 LGHNA and CDR2 YNFKEQ. The CDR3 is 16 amino acids. CDR3 sequence (DNA): TGTGCCAGCAGCCAGGGACTAGCGGGTTTCACAGATACGCAGTATTTT. It specifies CASSQGLAGFTDTQYF.

The chain has TRBV6-5 and TRBJ2-7; no clear D gene. The germline V and J ends were trimmed by 4 bases and 5 bases, with 15 bases remaining between them. This CDR3 has 14 amino acids. Germline CDR1 is MNHEY and CDR2 is SVGAGI. For the CDR3, the DNA is TGTGCCAGCAGTTCCCCCATAAAGAGAAACGAGCAGTACTTC. Translating it yields CASSSPIKRNEQYF.

The genes are TRBV19 and TRBJ1-3; D gene unclear. The CDR3 contains 15 residues. Per germline, CDR1 LNHDA and CDR2 SQIVND (reference sequence). Trimming removed 5 bases from V and 4 bases from J, with 15 bases in between. The CDR3 loop is CASSPGGGSGNTIYF. The CDR3 nucleotides are TGTGCCAGTAGTCCCGGCGGAGGGTCAGGAAACACCATATATTTT.

The V and J genes are TRBV28 and TRBJ1-5; TRBD1 aligns across 9 bases. V lost 6 bases, J lost 3 bases, and 3 bases stayed unmatched. Germline V lookup: CDR1 MDHEN, CDR2 SYDVKM. The CDR3 is 14 amino acids. CDR3 nucleotides: TGTGCCAGCAGGACAGGGGGAAACAATCAGCCCCAGCATTTT. Translated: CASRTGGNNQPQHF.

This clone was counted a few times. The genes are TRBV5-1 and TRBJ1-4; 9 bases agree with TRBD1. Per the germline V gene, CDR1 is SGHRS and CDR2 is YFSETQ. The length of the CDR3 is 15 residues. The V gene end was trimmed by 0 bases and the J gene end by 10 bases; junction bases not matched to a gene: 7. CDR3 bases: TGCGCCAGCAGCTTGGCCGGGACAGGGAACGGAAAACTGTTTTTT. It codes for CASSLAGTGNGKLFF.

A few counts support this clone. The V gene is TRBV5-6, the J gene TRBJ2-1; TRBD1 is a possible D gene (5 bases). V lost 4 bases and J 9 bases, leaving 14 bases between the germline ends. CDR1 SGHDT and CDR2 YYEEEE come from the germline V gene. The CDR3 covers 13 residues. CDR3 coding DNA: TGTGCCAGCAGCCAGGGTCCCACCACTGAGCAGTTCTTC. Its translation is CASSQGPTTEQFF.

The rearrangement joins TRBV27 to TRBJ2-7; 8 nucleotides match TRBD1. Germline CDR1 MNHEY, CDR2 SMNVEV (reference sequence). V dropped 5 bases and J dropped 7; count of bases not matched to a gene: 7. This CDR3 is 13 amino acids long. CDR3 protein: CASSPGGAMEQYF. In nucleotides, the CDR3 is TGTGCCAGCAGTCCAGGGGGCGCGATGGAGCAGTACTTC.